The entry below gives a single T cell receptor (beta chain) sequence along with its context. The antigen is unknown. The sample comes from a study of shared clonotypes between healthy human individuals. Study results and limitations: The study found approximately 5% of naive CD4 clonotypes shared across several donors.

Assay: immunoSEQ multiplex PCR; the TCRdb copy retains only in-frame clones and omits some. The sample holds fewer than 2.5 million clones, over 85% seen once. The V gene end was trimmed by 5 bases and the J gene end by 6 bases; junction bases not matched to a gene: 15. This CDR3 spans 16 amino acids. Per germline, CDR1 MNHEY and CDR2 SMNVEV (reference sequence). The TCR originated in a man aged 18 to 30 in good health. Some clones in this sample may be carry-over from other donors' samples. The chain combines TRBV27 with TRBJ2-7; TRBD1 agrees at 8 bases. Source material: naive CD4+ T cells from PBMCs. Stated subset: CD45RA+ positively selected. The CDR3 nucleotides read TGTGCCAGCAGTATATTCAGGGGGACAGGTATGTTCGAGCAGTACTTC. Its translation: CASSIFRGTGMFEQYF.